One and the same sample provided the 27 T cell receptor beta chains below, sequenced in a study of control samples from healthy donors and cancer patients (dated by TCRdb to 2019 to 2021). The library was generated by the immunoSEQ multiplex PCR assay. TCRdb stores this immuneACCESS table with in-frame sequences only. Part of the clones is absent; in the studies checked, under half of the shortfall reflects unresolved V genes, and no reason is known for the rest. The sample profile shows some 110,000 clones; about four fifths of them were found once. The biggest ten clones account for 13% of the sample. What was sequenced was blood. The receptors shown here come from a woman between 50 and 59 years old in good health.

The J gene is TRBJ2-7, the V gene TRBV6-1, with 9 bases lining up with TRBD1. CDR1 MNHNS and CDR2 SASEGT come from the germline V gene. The ends lost 1 base at V and 2 bases at J; junction bases unmatched: 0. This CDR3 has 14 residues. CDR3 coding DNA: TGTGCCAGCAGTGAAGGGACAGGGGCCTACGAGCAGTACTTC. Protein: CASSEGTGAYEQYF.

This clone appeared once. The CDR3, as DNA: TGTGCCAGCAGTCCGTCCGGGAAGAACACTGAAGCTTTCTTT. This gives the protein CASSPSGKNTEAFF. V and J are TRBV6-5 and TRBJ1-1, with D unclear. CDR3 length: 14 residues. Germline V CDR1 and CDR2: MNHEY, SVGAGI. Trimming took off 5 bases at V and 1 base at J, with 11 bases between the two ends.

V is TRBV24-1 and J is TRBJ1-2, with D possibly matching TRBD1 (5 bases). Germline V gene data show CDR1 as KGHDR and CDR2 as SFDVKD. The CDR3 spans 15 residues. Trimming removed 1 base at V and 5 bases at J, with 13 bases between. The CDR3 sequence: CATSDFSGGAYGYTF. CDR3 DNA sequence: TGTGCCACCAGTGATTTTTCAGGAGGGGCTTATGGCTACACCTTC.

Only one count was recorded for this clone. The chain uses TRBV9 and TRBJ2-1, with 9 bases matching TRBD1. The germline gives CDR1 SGDLS, CDR2 YYNGEE. Unmatched junction bases numbered 2, after V lost 3 bases and J lost 1 base. The CDR3 loop spans 15 amino acids. As DNA, the CDR3 is TGTGCCAGCAGCGCGACAGGGGGATCCTACAATGAGCAGTTCTTC. Translating it yields CASSATGGSYNEQFF.

This clone was counted a few times. This rearrangement joins TRBV7-2 to TRBJ2-6; D gene ambiguous. The V end lost 5 bases, the J end lost 6 bases, and 8 bases lay between the germline ends. CDR3 length equals 13 residues. From germline, CDR1 is SGHTA and CDR2 FQGNSA. The CDR3 sequence is CASSPFAANVLTF. CDR3 sequence (DNA): TGTGCCAGCAGCCCCTTTGCGGCCAACGTCCTGACTTTC.

This clone is medium-sized by share. The chain employs TRBV7-9 and TRBJ2-2; D not resolved. The ends were cut back, 1 base at V and 5 bases at J, with 8 bases in the middle. Germline CDR1 SEHNR, CDR2 FQNEAQ (reference sequence). The length of the CDR3 is 14 residues. The CDR3 DNA sequence: TGTGCCAGCAGCTTAGTAAGGCAAACCGGGGAGCTGTTTTTT. Amino acid sequence: CASSLVRQTGELFF.

This chain joins TRBV20-1 and TRBJ1-4; D remains ambiguous. Germline assignment: CDR1 DFQATT and CDR2 SNEGSKA (reference sequence). Trimming shortened V by 3 bases and J by 7 bases, and 12 bases separated the two germline ends. The CDR3 is 13 amino acids. CDR3 nucleotide sequence: TGCAGTGCTAGTAAAACGGAAATTGAAAAACTGTTTTTT. Its translation is CSASKTEIEKLFF.

CDR3 sequence reads: CASIGQTEAFF. CDR3 DNA: TGTGCCAGCATAGGGCAGACTGAAGCTTTCTTT. The genes are TRBV25-1 and TRBJ1-1; D is unresolved. Trimming removed 7 bases from V and 5 bases from J, with 8 bases in between. The CDR3 runs 11 residues. Germline V lookup: CDR1 MGHDK, CDR2 SYGVNS.

The chain is built from TRBV12-2 and TRBJ1-5; the listed D gene, TRBD1, was not tested against the DNA. TRBV12-2 corresponds to a pseudogene. This CDR3 spans 16 amino acids. For the CDR3, the DNA is TGTGCAAGTCGCTTTCCCACGACAGTCTTGGATCAGCCCCAGCATTTT. Translated: CASRFPTTVLDQPQHF.

This rearrangement joins TRBV19 to TRBJ1-5; the D is unclear. Germline V gene lookup returns CDR1 LNHDA and CDR2 SQIVND (reference sequence). The V and J ends lost 5 bases and 0 bases respectively, with 8 bases between them. This CDR3 has 14 amino acids. Here the CDR3 DNA reads TGTGCCAGTAGTCTTTCGTATAGCAATCAGCCCCAGCATTTT. Translating it yields CASSLSYSNQPQHF.

This chain connects TRBV24-1 to TRBJ2-2; D remains unclear. V dropped 4 bases and J dropped 6 bases, with 5 bases sitting between them. Germline V gene lookup returns CDR1 KGHDR and CDR2 SFDVKD. The CDR3 runs to 12 residues. The CDR3 sequence: CATSDPPGELFF. For the CDR3, the DNA is TGTGCCACCAGTGACCCACCCGGGGAGCTGTTTTTT.

V and J are TRBV6-2 or TRBV6-3 and TRBJ1-1; 10 nucleotides align to TRBD1. After removal of 4 bases from V and 5 bases from J, the junction contained 10 bases not matched to a gene. Per the germline V gene, CDR1 is MNHEY and CDR2 is SVGEGT. CDR3 size: 16 residues. The CDR3 DNA reads as TGTGCCAGCAGTTCCACCAGAGGACAGGGGGGGACTGAAGCTTTCTTT. Its translation: CASSSTRGQGGTEAFF.

Judged by abundance, this clone is medium-sized. CDR3 residues: CASSGTTSSYNEQFF. In DNA, the CDR3 is TGCGCCAGCAGCGGGACTACGAGCTCCTACAATGAGCAGTTCTTC. The chain carries TRBV5-1 and TRBJ2-1; TRBD2 matches at 7 bases. The CDR3 runs 15 residues. CDR1 is SGHRS and CDR2 is YFSETQ in the germline V gene. V shed 4 bases and J 0 bases; nucleotides not matched to a gene: 4.

The rearrangement uses TRBV6-6 and TRBJ2-3; D could derive from TRBD1 or TRBD2 (5 bases each). The CDR3 is made up of 15 amino acids. Germline assignment: CDR1 MNHNY and CDR2 SVGAGI (reference sequence). Trimming took 0 bases from V and 4 from J, leaving 11 bases between them. The CDR3 loop reads CASSYSGGLPDTQYF. The DNA for the CDR3 is TGTGCCAGCAGTTACTCTGGGGGTCTCCCAGATACGCAGTATTTT.

This sequence joins TRBV7-2 and TRBJ2-1; weak D call: TRBD1 (6 bases). V was trimmed by 5 bases and J by 7 bases, leaving 12 bases between them. The germline gives CDR1 SGHTA, CDR2 FQGNSA. There are 13 residues in the CDR3. The CDR3 DNA reads as TGTGCCAGCAGCCAACAACAGGGAAATGAGCAGTTCTTC. This gives the protein CASSQQQGNEQFF.

J is TRBJ2-3 and V is TRBV5-1; D assignment may be TRBD1 or TRBD2 (5 bases each). Between the trimmed V and J ends, which lost 6 bases and 7 bases, there was a span of 12 bases. Germline assignment: CDR1 SGHRS and CDR2 YFSETQ. The CDR3 runs to 12 residues. CDR3 sequence: CASMHGDHTQYF. In DNA, the CDR3 is TGCGCCAGCATGCACGGGGACCATACGCAGTATTTT.

V is TRBV19 and J is TRBJ2-5; D not resolved. Trimming stripped 1 base from V and 1 base from J, with 4 bases between. Germline loops: CDR1 LNHDA, CDR2 SQIVND (reference sequence). CDR3 length: 13 residues. The CDR3 loop reads CASSIAGQETQYF. The CDR3 DNA reads as TGTGCCAGTAGTATAGCGGGCCAAGAGACCCAGTACTTC.

Concerning this clone itself: Within the sample, other DNA sequences also encode this same CDR3. The chain carries TRBV23-1 and TRBJ2-7; 10 bases agree with TRBD1. TRBV23-1 is an open reading frame, and its role is uncertain. This CDR3 has 19 amino acids. Trimming at V came to 0 bases and at J to 2 bases, leaving 13 bases not matched to a gene. CDR3 residues: CASSQSGREGQGTPYEQYF. In DNA form, the CDR3 reads TGCGCCAGCAGTCAATCGGGTCGGGAGGGACAGGGGACCCCCTACGAGCAGTACTTC.

The rearrangement joins TRBV23-1 to TRBJ2-5; no reliable D call. TRBV23-1 is treated as an ORF (open reading frame) with a function not yet certain. This CDR3 is 11 amino acids long. The germline V and J ends were trimmed by 0 bases and 12 bases, with 8 bases remaining between them. For the CDR3, the DNA is TGCGCCAGCAGTCAATCTGGTCCTAAGTACTTC. Translation: CASSQSGPKYF.

V gene TRBV6-1 combines with J gene TRBJ2-2; the D call may be TRBD1 or TRBD2 (5 bases each). Germline-derived CDR1 and CDR2 are MNHNS and SASEGT. The CDR3 has 15 amino acids. With 2 bases removed from V and 7 bases from J, the gap between germline ends came to 14 bases. As DNA, the CDR3 is TGTGCCAGCAGTGAACCCGGGACCGGAGGCGGGGAGCTGTTTTTT. This sequence encodes CASSEPGTGGGELFF.

This chain links TRBV6-1 with TRBJ1-3; possibly TRBD1 for D (5 bases). V lost 1 base and J lost 3, with 13 bases in between. The CDR3 runs to 16 residues. Germline V lookup: CDR1 MNHNS, CDR2 SASEGT. The chain's CDR3 is CASSEVWRGHGNTIYF. The CDR3 DNA follows: TGTGCCAGCAGTGAAGTTTGGAGGGGCCATGGAAACACCATATATTTT.

A few counts support this clone. The rearrangement links TRBV7-8 to TRBJ2-7, with TRBD2 as a possible D gene (5 bases). Germline CDR1 is SGHVS and CDR2 is FQNEAQ. This CDR3 is built from 12 residues. Trimming cost V 2 bases and J 4 bases, with 6 bases left between them. CDR3 coding DNA: TGTGCCAGCAGCTTAAGCGGTTACGAGCAGTACTTC. Its protein is CASSLSGYEQYF.

The chain joins TRBV29-1 to TRBJ1-1; 8 bases match TRBD1. The germline V gene has CDR1 SQVTM and CDR2 ANQGSEA. With 6 bases clipped from V and 5 bases from J, the junction kept 5 bases outside the gene matches. The CDR3 covers 12 residues. The chain's CDR3 is CSVAGGATEAFF. In nucleotides, the CDR3 is TGCAGCGTAGCAGGGGGCGCGACTGAAGCTTTCTTT. Together with reference TRBV29-1 and TRBJ1-1, the CDR3 gives the full variable domain: SAVISQKPSRDICQRGTSLTIQCQVDSQVTMMFWYRQQPGQSLTLIATANQGSEATYESGFVIDKFPISRPNLTFSTLTVSNMSPEDSSIYLCSVAGGATEAFFGQGTRLTVV.

This clone is a singleton in its sample. The chain uses TRBV23-1 and TRBJ1-5; D gene ambiguous. TRBV23-1 is sorted into the ORF group, with uncertain function. The CDR3 spans 12 residues. Trimming removed 3 bases from V and 2 bases from J, with 2 bases in between. In nucleotides, the CDR3 is TGCGCCAGCAGTCAGGGCAATCAGCCCCAGCATTTT. Translated: CASSQGNQPQHF.

This clone was observed a few times. The V and J genes are TRBV23-1 and TRBJ2-7, with D possibly being TRBD2 (5 bases). TRBV23-1 is flagged as an ORF with uncertain function. CDR3 length: 12 residues. Trimming cost V 7 bases and J 5 bases, with 12 bases left between them. CDR3 loop: CASIRTRDEQYF. The CDR3 DNA sequence: TGCGCCAGCATTCGGACTCGGGACGAGCAGTACTTC.

The rearrangement uses TRBV28 and TRBJ2-5, with TRBD1 matching 7 bases. V shed 7 bases and J 2 bases; nucleotides not matched to a gene: 7. Germline V gives CDR1 MDHEN, CDR2 SYDVKM. This CDR3 comprises 14 residues. For the CDR3, the DNA is TGTGCCAGCATGGCCGGGACAGTACAAGAGACCCAGTACTTC. It specifies CASMAGTVQETQYF.

This clone has only one observation. This rearrangement joins TRBV10-3 to TRBJ1-1; D is possibly TRBD1 (6 bases). V lost 8 bases and J lost 4, with 17 bases in between. This CDR3 spans 14 amino acids. Germline CDR1 ENHRY, CDR2 SYGVKD. The CDR3 region is CAIGKTGMGTEAFF. CDR3 bases: TGTGCCATCGGTAAAACAGGGATGGGCACTGAAGCTTTCTTT.